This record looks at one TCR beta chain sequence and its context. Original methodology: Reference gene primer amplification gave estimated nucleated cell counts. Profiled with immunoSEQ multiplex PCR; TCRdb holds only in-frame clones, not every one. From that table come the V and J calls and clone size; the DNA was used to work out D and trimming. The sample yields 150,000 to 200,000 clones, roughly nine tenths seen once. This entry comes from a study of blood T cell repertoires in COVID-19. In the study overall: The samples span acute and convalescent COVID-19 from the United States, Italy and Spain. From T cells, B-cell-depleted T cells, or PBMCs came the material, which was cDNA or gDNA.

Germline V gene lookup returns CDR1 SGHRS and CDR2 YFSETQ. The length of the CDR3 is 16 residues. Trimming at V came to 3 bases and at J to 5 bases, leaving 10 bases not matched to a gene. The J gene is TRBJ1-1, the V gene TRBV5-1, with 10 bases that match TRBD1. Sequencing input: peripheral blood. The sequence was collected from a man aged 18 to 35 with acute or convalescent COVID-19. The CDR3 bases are TGCGCCAGCAGCTGGGAGGGCGCGGGACAGGGGACTGAAGCTTTCTTT. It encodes CASSWEGAGQGTEAFF.